One T cell receptor beta chain is described in this entry. The antigen is undetermined. TCRdb's copy holds only in-frame clones and misses some; the assay was immunoSEQ multiplex PCR. This table holds fewer than 75,000 clones, about nine tenths found once. The data are from a study of OX40 agonist ivuxolimab in advanced cancers. Across the whole study: Head and neck, renal cell, melanoma or hepatocellular carcinoma were the cancers that dose-escalation patients had.

Whole-study findings and limits: In a subset of nonresponders, normalized T-cell clonal expansion was also low. In the expanded peripheral T cells, antigen specificity was never determined.

V was clipped by 5 bases and J by 7 bases, with 6 bases between them. Germline V gives CDR1 SGHTA, CDR2 FQGNSA. This CDR3 has 11 amino acids. The chain employs TRBV7-2 and TRBJ2-1, with no clear D. The input for sequencing was CD4+ or CD8+ T cells sorted from blood, taken in a trial of the OX40 agonist ivuxolimab. The TCR originated in an adult with an advanced solid tumor such as melanoma, head and neck, liver or kidney cancer. CDR3 sequence: CASSPQNEQFF. The CDR3 DNA reads as TGTGCCAGCAGCCCCCAAAATGAGCAGTTCTTC.